What follows are 17 T cell receptor beta chains derived from one specimen sequenced in a study of tumor and adjacent non-tumor tissue in lung cancer. TCRbeta libraries were built with three rounds of nested PCR, modified from ARM-PCR. TCRdb recomputed calls from the multiplex PCR reads with MiXCR, one row per CDR3 protein. The sample has approximately 79,000 distinct CDR3 sequences; more than 65% are singletons. No cell sorting was done before RNA was extracted from the tissue. The normal lung tissue was taken more than 3 cm from the tumor edge. The source material was distant non-tumor lung tissue. Receptors were obtained from a man between 65 and 85 years old with non-small cell lung cancer.

To note about this clonotype: One end of the junction is discordant with germline, which a read error may explain. J is TRBJ2-5 and V is TRBV6-2 or TRBV6-3; possible D gene TRBD1, 5 bases. CDR1 and CDR2 (germline): MNHEY, SVGEGT. CDR3 size: 16 residues. The CDR3 spells CACSYLRKGYQETQYF. CDR3 DNA: TGTGCCTGCAGTTACTTGCGGAAGGGGTACCAAGAGACCCAGTACTTC.

This clonotype was seen repeatedly, ten times or more. The chain recombines TRBV5-1 with TRBJ2-7; 8 nucleotides align to TRBD2. Per germline, CDR1 SGHRS and CDR2 YFSETQ. With 2 bases clipped from V and 4 bases from J, the junction kept 8 bases outside the gene matches. There are 15 residues in the CDR3. The CDR3 sequence is CASSLSGGFVYEQYF. The CDR3 DNA sequence: TGCGCCAGCAGCTTAAGCGGGGGTTTTGTGTACGAGCAGTACTTC.

This clonotype is a singleton in its sample. This chain connects TRBV11-2 to TRBJ2-7, with D possibly being TRBD1 or TRBD2 (6 bases each). In germline, CDR1 is SGHAT, CDR2 FQNNGV. There are 15 residues in the CDR3. V was shortened by 0 bases and J by 5 bases, with 14 bases between the two germline ends. The DNA for the CDR3 is TGTGCCAGCAGCTTAGACAAGGGGGGCAGGAACGAGCAGTACTTC. Amino acid sequence: CASSLDKGGRNEQYF.

As regards this clonotype: Sequence at one end of the junction differs from germline and may be a read error. This chain uses TRBV11-2 with TRBJ1-5, with D maybe TRBD1 (5 bases). This CDR3 has 15 residues. The germline V gene encodes CDR1 SGHAT and CDR2 FQNNGV. DNA of the CDR3: TGTGCCAGCGGCTTAGAGGGCAGGGAGGGTCAGTCCCAGCATTTT. Its protein is CASGLEGREGQSQHF.

A word on this clonotype: An end of the junction does not agree with germline; a read error may underlie this. The chain uses TRBV4-2 and TRBJ1-4; the D gene is possibly TRBD1 (5 bases). The CDR3 extends over 14 amino acids. Germline V lookup: CDR1 LGHNA, CDR2 YNFKEQ. The CDR3 DNA reads TGTGTCAGCAGCCAACCCGGGACCTTCGAAAAACCGTTTTTT. Encoded protein: CVSSQPGTFEKPFF.

A note on this clonotype: This likely comes from a read error, as the CDR3 has no conserved phenylalanine or tryptophan at its end. No DNA is shown, since the ends of the CDR3 on it are uncertain; the CDR3 is the one TCRdb lists. This chain links TRBV6-1 with TRBJ1-2; the D segment call TRBD1 is taken from the table without a DNA check. CDR1 MNHNS and CDR2 SASEGT come from the germline V gene. The CDR3 is 15 amino acids in total, end residues counted. CDR3: CASIARDRNGGGCTS.

As concerns this clonotype: One end of the junction varies from germline; a read error may be responsible. The chain couples TRBV5-5 to TRBJ2-2; TRBD1 matches at 7 bases. The germline CDR1 and CDR2 sequences are SGHKS and YYEKEE (reference sequence). This CDR3 has 16 amino acids. The CDR3 sequence is CTSNYSTGANTGELFF. In DNA, the CDR3 is TGTACCAGCAACTATTCAACAGGGGCGAACACCGGGGAGCTGTTTTTT. Supplemented by reference TRBV5-5 and TRBJ2-2, the full variable domain reads DAGVTQSPTHLIKTRGQQVTLRCSPISGHKSVSWYQQVLGQGPQFIFQYYEKEERGRGNFPDRFSARQFPNYSSELNVNALLLGDSALYLCTSNYSTGANTGELFFGEGSRLTVL.

In this sample, this clonotype turned up a few times. This may arise from a read error, as a much more abundant clone is one base away. The V gene is TRBV28, the J gene TRBJ2-5, with 7 positions matching TRBD1. Germline V gives CDR1 MDHEN, CDR2 SYDVKM. This CDR3 is 11 amino acids long. With 8 bases clipped from V and 7 bases from J, the junction kept 4 bases outside the gene matches. The CDR3 coding sequence is TGTGCCAGCGGAACAGGGGTGACCCAGTACTTC. Protein product: CASGTGVTQYF. Looking up the rest from reference TRBV28 and TRBJ2-5 gives the full variable domain: DVKVTQSSRYLVKRTGEKVFLECVQDMDHENMFWYRQDPGLGLRLIYFSYDVKMKEKGDIPEGYSVSREKKERFSLILESASTNQTSMYLCASGTGVTQYFGPGTRLLVL.

On this clonotype itself: An end of the junction does not agree with germline; a read error may underlie this. This chain links TRBV5-1 with TRBJ2-3; 7 bases agree with TRBD2. Germline assignment: CDR1 SGHRS and CDR2 YFSETQ. The CDR3 has 16 residues. Here the CDR3 reads CVSSLLASGDTDTQYF. CDR3 DNA: TGCGTCAGCAGCTTGCTTGCCAGCGGGGACACAGATACGCAGTATTTT.

This clonotype was seen repeatedly, ten times or more. The J gene is TRBJ1-2, the V gene TRBV28, with TRBD1 matching 8 bases. There are 14 residues in the CDR3. V lost 5 bases and J lost 1; bases outside the gene matches: 3. The V gene's germline CDR1 is MDHEN and CDR2 SYDVKM. The CDR3 sequence is CASSTGGDNYGYTF. The CDR3 coding sequence is TGTGCCAGCAGTACAGGGGGTGATAACTATGGCTACACCTTC.

About this clonotype: The junction does not match germline at one end; this may be a read error. The chain carries TRBV6-6 and TRBJ1-1, with 8 bases that match TRBD1. The germline CDR1 and CDR2 sequences are MNHNY and SVGAGI (reference sequence). This CDR3 comprises 16 residues. In nucleotides, the CDR3 is TGTGCCAGCAGTTACTCACCAGGACAGGGAGACACTGCAGCTTTCTTT. Translating it yields CASSYSPGQGDTAAFF.

This clonotype was picked up many times. This chain connects TRBV6-2 or TRBV6-3 to TRBJ1-2, with D perhaps TRBD1 (6 bases). The CDR3 is 11 amino acids. Germline lookup yields CDR1 MNHEY and CDR2 SVGEGT. Deletions cut 5 bases from V and 5 bases from J, with 6 bases between. The CDR3 spells CASSQGYGYTF. DNA of the CDR3: TGTGCCAGCAGTCAGGGGTATGGCTACACCTTC.

The chain joins TRBV6-5 to TRBJ1-1; D remains unclear. Germline CDR1 MNHEY, CDR2 SVGAGI. The V and J ends lost 10 bases and 0 bases respectively, with 18 bases between them. The CDR3 totals 15 residues. The CDR3, as DNA: TGTGCCAACAATTGCTCGATCAGGATGAACACTGAAGCTTTCTTT. Amino acid sequence: CANNCSIRMNTEAFF.

This clonotype was observed a handful of times. This likely comes from a read error, as the CDR3 has no conserved phenylalanine or tryptophan at its end. The chain has TRBV29-1 and TRBJ2-5; weak D call: TRBD1 (6 bases). Germline lookup yields CDR1 SQVTM and CDR2 ANQGSEA. The CDR3 loop spans 13 amino acids. CDR3 in amino acids: CKVADRFQETQYS. For the CDR3, the DNA is TGCAAAGTGGCCGACAGGTTCCAAGAGACACAGTACTCC.

V and J are TRBV29-1 and TRBJ1-2, with a possible D match to TRBD1 (5 bases). Per germline, CDR1 SQVTM and CDR2 ANQGSEA. CDR3 size: 13 residues. The V end was cut by 5 bases, the J end by 14 bases, with 24 bases between. CDR3 region: CSVLYPGDYGSTF. The CDR3 DNA reads TGCAGCGTTCTATACCCGGGGGACTATGGCTCAACCTTC.

In the case of this clonotype: Because the CDR3 is missing its conserved closing phenylalanine or tryptophan, this is likely a read error. The J gene is TRBJ2-7, the V gene TRBV5-4; tentative D call: TRBD2 (6 bases). V dropped 10 bases and J dropped 3 bases, with 23 bases sitting between them. The germline gives CDR1 SGHNT, CDR2 YYREEE (reference sequence). This CDR3 comprises 15 residues. The DNA of the CDR3 is TGTGCCGGAACGGCATACGGGACTGTAATCTACGAGCAGTACATC. Protein product: CAGTAYGTVIYEQYI.

Note on this clonotype: A read error is likely, as this CDR3 ends without the conserved phenylalanine or tryptophan. The rearrangement uses TRBV28 and TRBJ2-1, with D possibly matching TRBD1 (5 bases). From germline, CDR1 is MDHEN and CDR2 SYDVKM. The CDR3 length is 15 residues. CDR3 DNA sequence: TGTGCTAGCAGCCGACAGATCGCCCCTCGGGTTGAGCAGTTCTTA. It translates to CASSRQIAPRVEQFL.